This T cell receptor (beta chain) comes out of a study of T cell repertoires in cytomegalovirus infection. TCRdb processed the reads anew with MiXCR; each CDR3 protein has one entry. This table holds hundreds of thousands of distinct CDR3 sequences, roughly a third found once. About this clonotype itself: The antigen remains unidentified.

This CDR3 is built from 15 residues. With 5 bases removed from V and 0 bases from J, the gap between germline ends came to 11 bases. The rearrangement links TRBV12-3 or TRBV12-4 to TRBJ1-3; D is perhaps TRBD1 (6 bases). Sequencing was performed on cultured PBMCs, taken from culture after CMV antigen stimulation. The sequence was collected from a human donor in good health (CMV status not recorded). Some clones in this sample may be carry-over from other donors' samples. This CDR3 reads CASSPDRGSGNTIYF. The CDR3 bases are TGTGCCAGCAGTCCGGACAGAGGCTCTGGAAACACCATATATTTT.